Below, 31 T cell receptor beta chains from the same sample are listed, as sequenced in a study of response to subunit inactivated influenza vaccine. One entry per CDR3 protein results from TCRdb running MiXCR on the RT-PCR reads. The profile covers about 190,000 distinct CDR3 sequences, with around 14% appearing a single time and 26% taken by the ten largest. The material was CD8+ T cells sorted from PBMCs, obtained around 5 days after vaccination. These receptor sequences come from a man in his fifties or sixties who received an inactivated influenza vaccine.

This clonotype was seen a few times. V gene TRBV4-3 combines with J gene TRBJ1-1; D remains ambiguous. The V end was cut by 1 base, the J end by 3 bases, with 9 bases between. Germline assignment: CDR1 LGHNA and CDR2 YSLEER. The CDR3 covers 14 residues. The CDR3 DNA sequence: TGCGCCAGCAGCCAAGGTGCAACGGACACTGAAGCTTTCTTT. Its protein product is CASSQGATDTEAFF.

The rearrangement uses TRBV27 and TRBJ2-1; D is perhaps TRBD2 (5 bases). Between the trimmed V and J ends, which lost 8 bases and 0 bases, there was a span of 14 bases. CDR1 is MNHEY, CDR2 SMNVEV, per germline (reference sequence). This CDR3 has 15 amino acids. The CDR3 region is CASSVTISSYNEQFF. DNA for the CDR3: TGTGCCAGCTCGGTGACTATTTCCTCCTACAATGAGCAGTTCTTC.

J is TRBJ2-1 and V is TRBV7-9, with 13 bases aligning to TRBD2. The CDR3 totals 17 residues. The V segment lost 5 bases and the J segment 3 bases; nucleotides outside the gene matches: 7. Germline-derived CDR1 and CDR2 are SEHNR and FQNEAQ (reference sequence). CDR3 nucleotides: TGTGCCAGCAGCACCTCGACTAGCGGGGGGCTCTACAATGAGCAGTTCTTC. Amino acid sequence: CASSTSTSGGLYNEQFF. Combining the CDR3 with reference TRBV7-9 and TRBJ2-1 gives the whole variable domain DTGVSQNPRHKITKRGQNVTFRCDPISEHNRLYWYRQTLGQGPEFLTYFQNEAQLEKSRLLSDRFSAERPKGSFSTLEIQRTEQGDSAMYLCASSTSTSGGLYNEQFFGPGTRLTVL.

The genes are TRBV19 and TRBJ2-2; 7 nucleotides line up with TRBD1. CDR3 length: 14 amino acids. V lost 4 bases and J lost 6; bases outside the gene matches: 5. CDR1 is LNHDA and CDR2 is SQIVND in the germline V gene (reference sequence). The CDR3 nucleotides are TGTGCCAGTAGTACGGGACAGTTGGCCGGGGAGCTGTTTTTT. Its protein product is CASSTGQLAGELFF. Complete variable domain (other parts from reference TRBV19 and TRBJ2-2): DGGITQSPKYLFRKEGQNVTLSCEQNLNHDAMYWYRQDPGQGLRLIYYSQIVNDFQKGDIAEGYSVSREKKESFPLTVTSAQKNPTAFYLCASSTGQLAGELFFGEGSRLTVL.

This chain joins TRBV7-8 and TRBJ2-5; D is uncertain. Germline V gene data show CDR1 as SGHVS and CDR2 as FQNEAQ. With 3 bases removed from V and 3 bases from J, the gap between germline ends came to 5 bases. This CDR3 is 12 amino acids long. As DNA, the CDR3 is TGTGCCAGCAGCTTCAGAGAAGAGACCCAGTACTTC. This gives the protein CASSFREETQYF.

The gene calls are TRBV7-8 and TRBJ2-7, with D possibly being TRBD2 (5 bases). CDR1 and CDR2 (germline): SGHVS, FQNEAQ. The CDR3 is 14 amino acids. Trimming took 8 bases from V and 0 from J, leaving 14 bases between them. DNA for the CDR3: TGTGCCAGCGGGATATTCGGGAACTCCTACGAGCAGTACTTC. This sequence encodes CASGIFGNSYEQYF.

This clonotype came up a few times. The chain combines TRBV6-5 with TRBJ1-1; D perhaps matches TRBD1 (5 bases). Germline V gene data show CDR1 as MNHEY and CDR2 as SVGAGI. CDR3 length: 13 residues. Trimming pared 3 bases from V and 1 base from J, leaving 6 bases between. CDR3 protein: CASSYGQNTEAFF. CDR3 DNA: TGTGCCAGCAGTTATGGACAGAACACTGAAGCTTTCTTT.

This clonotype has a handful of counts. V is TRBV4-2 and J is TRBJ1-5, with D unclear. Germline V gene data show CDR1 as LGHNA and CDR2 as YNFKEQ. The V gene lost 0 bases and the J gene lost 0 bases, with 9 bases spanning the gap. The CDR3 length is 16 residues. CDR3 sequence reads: CASSQDTETSNQPQHF. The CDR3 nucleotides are TGTGCCAGCAGCCAAGATACGGAAACTAGCAATCAGCCCCAGCATTTT.

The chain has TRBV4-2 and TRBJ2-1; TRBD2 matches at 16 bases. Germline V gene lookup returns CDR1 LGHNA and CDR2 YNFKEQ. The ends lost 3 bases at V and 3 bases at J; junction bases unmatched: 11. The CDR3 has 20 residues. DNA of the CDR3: TGTGCCAGCAGCCAGGAATCCGGGACTAGCGGGAGGGGGTTCTACAATGAGCAGTTCTTC. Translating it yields CASSQESGTSGRGFYNEQFF.

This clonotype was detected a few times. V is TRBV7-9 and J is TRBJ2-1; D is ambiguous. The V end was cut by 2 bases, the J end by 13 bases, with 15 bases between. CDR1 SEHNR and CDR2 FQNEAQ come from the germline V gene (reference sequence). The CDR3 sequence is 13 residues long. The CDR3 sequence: CASSLTGGSVQFF. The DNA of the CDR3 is TGTGCCAGCAGCTTAACGGGTGGAAGCGTACAGTTCTTC.

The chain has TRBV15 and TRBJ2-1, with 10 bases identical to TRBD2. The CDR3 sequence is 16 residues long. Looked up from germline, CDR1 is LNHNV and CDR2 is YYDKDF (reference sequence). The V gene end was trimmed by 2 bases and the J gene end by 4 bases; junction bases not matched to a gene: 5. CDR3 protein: CATSRRTSGNYNEQFF. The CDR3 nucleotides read TGTGCCACCAGCAGAAGGACTAGCGGAAATTACAATGAGCAGTTCTTC. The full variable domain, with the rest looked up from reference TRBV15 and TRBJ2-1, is DAMVIQNPRYQVTQFGKPVTLSCSQTLNHNVMYWYQQKSSQAPKLLFHYYDKDFNNEADTPDNFQSRRPNTSFCFLDIRSPGLGDTAMYLCATSRRTSGNYNEQFFGPGTRLTVL.

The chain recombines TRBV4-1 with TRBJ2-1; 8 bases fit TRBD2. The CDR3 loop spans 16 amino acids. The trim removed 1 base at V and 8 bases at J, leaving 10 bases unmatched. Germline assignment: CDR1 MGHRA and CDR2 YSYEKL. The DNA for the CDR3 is TGCGCCAGCAGCCAAGCCGGGACTAGTCCCCTGTATGAGCAGTTCTTC. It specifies CASSQAGTSPLYEQFF.

CDR3 region: CASSALAAGGPDTQYF. Written as DNA, the CDR3 is TGTGCCAGCAGCGCCCTCGCAGCGGGAGGGCCAGATACGCAGTATTTT. J is TRBJ2-3 and V is TRBV9, with TRBD2 identical over 10 bases. V was clipped by 3 bases and J by 4 bases; unmatched bases: 8. CDR1 and CDR2 from the germline V gene are SGDLS and YYNGEE. The CDR3 runs to 16 residues.

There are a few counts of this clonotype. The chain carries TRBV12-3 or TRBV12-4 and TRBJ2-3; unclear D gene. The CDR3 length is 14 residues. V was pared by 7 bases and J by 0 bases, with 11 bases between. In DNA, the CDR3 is TGTGCCAGCAAAACGGGTACTAGCACAGATACGCAGTATTTT. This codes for CASKTGTSTDTQYF.

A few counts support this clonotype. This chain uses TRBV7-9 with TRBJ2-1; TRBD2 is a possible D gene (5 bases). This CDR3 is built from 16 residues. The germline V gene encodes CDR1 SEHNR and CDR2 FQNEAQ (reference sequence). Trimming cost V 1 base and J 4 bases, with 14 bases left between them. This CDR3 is CASSLVPGSGYNEQFF. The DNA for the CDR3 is TGTGCCAGCAGCTTAGTACCGGGGTCGGGATACAATGAGCAGTTCTTC.

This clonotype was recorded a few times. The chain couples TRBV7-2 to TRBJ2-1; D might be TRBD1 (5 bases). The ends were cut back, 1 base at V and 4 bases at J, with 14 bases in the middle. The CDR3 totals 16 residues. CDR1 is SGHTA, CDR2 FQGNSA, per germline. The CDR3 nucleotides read TGTGCCAGCAGCTTAGGGGCAGGGTTTAAGTACAATGAGCAGTTCTTC. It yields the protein CASSLGAGFKYNEQFF.

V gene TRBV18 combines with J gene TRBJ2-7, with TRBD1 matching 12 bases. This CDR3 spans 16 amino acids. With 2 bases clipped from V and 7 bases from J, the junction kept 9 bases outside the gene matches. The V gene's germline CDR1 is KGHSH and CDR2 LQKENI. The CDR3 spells CASSPIPGQGAGEQYF. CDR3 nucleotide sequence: TGTGCCAGCTCACCAATCCCGGGACAGGGGGCAGGAGAGCAGTACTTC.

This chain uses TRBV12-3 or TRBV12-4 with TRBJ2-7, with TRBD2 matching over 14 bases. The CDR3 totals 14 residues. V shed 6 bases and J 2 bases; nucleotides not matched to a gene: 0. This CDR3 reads CASRTSGGAYEQYF. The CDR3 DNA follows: TGTGCCAGCAGGACTAGCGGGGGGGCCTACGAGCAGTACTTC.

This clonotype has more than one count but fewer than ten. The chain's CDR3 is CASSLDSQGSYEQYF. The CDR3 DNA sequence: TGTGCCAGCAGCTTGGATTCCCAAGGCAGCTACGAGCAGTACTTC. The rearrangement joins TRBV5-5 to TRBJ2-7, with no clear D. V lost 0 bases to trimming and J lost 3 bases, with 13 bases between them. Germline V lookup: CDR1 SGHKS, CDR2 YYEKEE (reference sequence). CDR3 size: 15 residues. Drawing the rest from reference TRBV5-5 and TRBJ2-7, the complete variable domain is DAGVTQSPTHLIKTRGQQVTLRCSPISGHKSVSWYQQVLGQGPQFIFQYYEKEERGRGNFPDRFSARQFPNYSSELNVNALLLGDSALYLCASSLDSQGSYEQYFGPGTRLTVT.

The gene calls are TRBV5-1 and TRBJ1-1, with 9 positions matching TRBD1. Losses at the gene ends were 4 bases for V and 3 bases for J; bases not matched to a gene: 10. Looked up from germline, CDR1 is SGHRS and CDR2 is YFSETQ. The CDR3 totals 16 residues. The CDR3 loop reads CASSPRTGVGDTEAFF. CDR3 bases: TGCGCCAGCAGCCCGCGGACAGGGGTAGGGGACACTGAAGCTTTCTTT.

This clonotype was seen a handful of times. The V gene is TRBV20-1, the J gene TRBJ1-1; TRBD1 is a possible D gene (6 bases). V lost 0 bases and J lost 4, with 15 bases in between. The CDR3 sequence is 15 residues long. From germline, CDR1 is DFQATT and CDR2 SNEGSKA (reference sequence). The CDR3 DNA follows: TGCAGTGCTAGAGATTATACGGGGGCGGGCACTGAAGCTTTCTTT. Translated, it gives CSARDYTGAGTEAFF.

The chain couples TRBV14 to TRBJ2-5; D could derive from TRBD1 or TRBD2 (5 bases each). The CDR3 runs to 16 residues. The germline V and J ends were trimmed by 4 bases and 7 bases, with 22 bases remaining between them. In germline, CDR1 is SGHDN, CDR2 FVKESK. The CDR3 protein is CASSPGPGTPAGTQYF. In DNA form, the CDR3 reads TGTGCCAGCAGCCCAGGGCCGGGGACCCCGGCGGGGACCCAGTACTTC. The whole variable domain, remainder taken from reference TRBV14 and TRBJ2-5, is EAGVTQFPSHSVIEKGQTVTLRCDPISGHDNLYWYRRVMGKEIKFLLHFVKESKQDESGMPNNRFLAERTGGTYSTLKVQPAELEDSGVYFCASSPGPGTPAGTQYFGPGTRLLVL.

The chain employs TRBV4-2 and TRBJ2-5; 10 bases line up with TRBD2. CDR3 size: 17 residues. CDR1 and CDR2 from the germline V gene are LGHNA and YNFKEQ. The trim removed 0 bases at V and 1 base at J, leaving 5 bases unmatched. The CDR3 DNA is TGTGCCAGCAGCCAAGATGGGGCTAGCGGGGGCCAAGAGACCCAGTACTTC. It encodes CASSQDGASGGQETQYF.

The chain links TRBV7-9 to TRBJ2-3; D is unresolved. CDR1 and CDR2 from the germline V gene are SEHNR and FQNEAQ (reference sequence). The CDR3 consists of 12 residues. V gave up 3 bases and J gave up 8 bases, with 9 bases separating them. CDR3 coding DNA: TGTGCCAGCAGCTTCAGGCCTGGTACGCAGTATTTT. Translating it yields CASSFRPGTQYF. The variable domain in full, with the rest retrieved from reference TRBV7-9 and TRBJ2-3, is DTGVSQNPRHKITKRGQNVTFRCDPISEHNRLYWYRQTLGQGPEFLTYFQNEAQLEKSRLLSDRFSAERPKGSFSTLEIQRTEQGDSAMYLCASSFRPGTQYFGPGTRLTVL.

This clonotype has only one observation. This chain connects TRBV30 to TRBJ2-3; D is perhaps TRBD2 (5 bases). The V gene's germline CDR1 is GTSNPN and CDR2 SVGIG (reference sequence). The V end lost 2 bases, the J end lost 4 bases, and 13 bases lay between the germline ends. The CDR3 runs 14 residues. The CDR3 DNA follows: TGTGCCTGGAGTCCGGGTAGAGGGTCAGATACGCAGTATTTT. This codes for CAWSPGRGSDTQYF.

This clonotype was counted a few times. The CDR3 DNA reads TGTGCCAGCAGCTTAGGTGTAGGGATGGGAACTGAAGCTTTCTTT. It translates to CASSLGVGMGTEAFF. The rearrangement uses TRBV13 and TRBJ1-1; no reliable D call. The length of the CDR3 is 15 residues. Germline CDR1 PRHDT, CDR2 FYEKMQ (reference sequence). V lost 0 bases and J 5 bases, leaving 13 bases between the germline ends. The full variable domain, with the rest looked up from reference TRBV13 and TRBJ1-1, is AAGVIQSPRHLIKEKRETATLKCYPIPRHDTVYWYQQGPGQDPQFLISFYEKMQSDKGSIPDRFSAQQFSDYHSELNMSSLELGDSALYFCASSLGVGMGTEAFFGQGTRLTVV.

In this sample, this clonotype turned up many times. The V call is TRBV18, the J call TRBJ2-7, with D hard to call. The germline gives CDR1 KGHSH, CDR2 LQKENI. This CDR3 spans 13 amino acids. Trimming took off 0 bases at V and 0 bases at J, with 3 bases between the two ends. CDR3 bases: TGTGCCAGCTCACCACCGAGCTCCTACGAGCAGTACTTC. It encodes CASSPPSSYEQYF.

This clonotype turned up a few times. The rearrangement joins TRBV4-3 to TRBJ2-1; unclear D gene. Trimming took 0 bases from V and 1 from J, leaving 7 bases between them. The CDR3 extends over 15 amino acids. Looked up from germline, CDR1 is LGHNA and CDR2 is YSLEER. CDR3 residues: CASSQEDTSYNEQFF. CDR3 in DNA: TGCGCCAGCAGCCAAGAGGATACGTCCTACAATGAGCAGTTCTTC.

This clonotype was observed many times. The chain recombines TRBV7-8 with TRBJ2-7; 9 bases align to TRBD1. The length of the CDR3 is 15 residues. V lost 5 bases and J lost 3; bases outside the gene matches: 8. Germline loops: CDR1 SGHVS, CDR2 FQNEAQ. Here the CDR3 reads CASSRPGQGNYEQYF. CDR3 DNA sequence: TGTGCCAGCAGCCGACCCGGACAGGGGAACTACGAGCAGTACTTC. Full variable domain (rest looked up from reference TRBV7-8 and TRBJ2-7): GAGVSQSPRYKVAKRGQDVALRCDPISGHVSLFWYQQALGQGPEFLTYFQNEAQLDKSGLPSDRFFAERPEGSVSTLKIQRTQQEDSAVYLCASSRPGQGNYEQYFGPGTRLTVT.

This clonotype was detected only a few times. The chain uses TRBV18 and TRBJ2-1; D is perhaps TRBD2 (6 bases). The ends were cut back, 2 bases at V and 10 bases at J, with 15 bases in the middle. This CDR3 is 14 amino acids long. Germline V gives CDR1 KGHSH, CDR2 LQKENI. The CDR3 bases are TGTGCCAGCTCACCAAACACGGGGGTGGACGAGCAGTTCTTC. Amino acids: CASSPNTGVDEQFF.

As DNA, the CDR3 is TGTGCCAGCAGCCTGAGGACAGTTTATAATGAAAAACTGTTTTTT. It encodes CASSLRTVYNEKLFF. The chain is built from TRBV12-3 or TRBV12-4 and TRBJ1-4; tentative D call: TRBD1 (6 bases). The CDR3 covers 15 residues. Trimming took 6 bases from V and 4 from J, leaving 15 bases between them.